Each of the 3 T cell receptor beta chains below was sequenced from the same sample in a study of T cell repertoires in cytomegalovirus infection. One entry per CDR3 protein, called by TCRdb with MiXCR from the reads. The repertoire has a few hundred thousand distinct CDR3 sequences, about 25% of them found once; the top ten carry less than 15%. Material for sequencing was PBMCs. All receptors derive from a human donor in good health (CMV status not recorded). Some clones in this sample may be carry-over from other donors' samples.

The chain employs TRBV28 and TRBJ2-7, with 8 positions matching TRBD1. Unmatched junction bases numbered 7, after V lost 5 bases and J lost 4 bases. This CDR3 has 14 residues. Germline CDR1 MDHEN, CDR2 SYDVKM. The CDR3 is CASSRLDRAYEQYF. CDR3 sequence (DNA): TGTGCCAGCAGTCGGCTGGACAGGGCTTACGAGCAGTACTTC.

This clonotype was seen at least ten times. The V call is TRBV7-6, the J call TRBJ2-7; no clear D. From germline, CDR1 is SGHVS and CDR2 FNYEAQ. The CDR3 consists of 15 residues. Trimming shortened V by 1 base and J by 7 bases, and 17 bases separated the two germline ends. The DNA for the CDR3 is TGTGCCAGCAGCTTAGGCCCGTATGGGGAAGCTGAGCAGTACTTC. Protein: CASSLGPYGEAEQYF.

V is TRBV19 and J is TRBJ1-1, with TRBD1 matching over 7 bases. The CDR3 covers 14 residues. The germline V gene encodes CDR1 LNHDA and CDR2 SQIVND (reference sequence). After removal of 10 bases from V and 4 bases from J, the junction contained 12 bases not matched to a gene. CDR3 protein: CATNKDRVVTEAFF. CDR3 DNA sequence: TGTGCCACAAACAAAGACAGGGTCGTCACTGAAGCTTTCTTT.